The 30 T cell receptor beta chains below come from one sample, sequenced in a study of beta chain features in type 1 diabetes (dated by TCRdb to between 2018 and 2020). Their recognized antigens are unknown. To prepare the library, the immunoSEQ multiplex PCR assay was applied. The entire amount of isolated RNA was reverse transcribed using the High Capacity cDNA Reverse Transcription Kit, so the sequenced TCRB transcripts were expressed ones. TCRdb provides this immuneACCESS table in a form limited to in-frame rearrangements. Some clones are lacking; in checked studies, under half of them reflect an unresolved V gene, and why the rest are absent is not known. The table for this sample lists over 150,000 clones; around 10% of them were counted only once. The ten largest make up roughly 0.45% of the sample. The paper as a whole reports these results and caveats: In all four CD4+ subsets, TCRB CDR3 length was moderately but significantly shorter in type 1 diabetes patients.

The sample was central memory CD4+ T cells from blood. These receptors all come from a man aged 25 to 45 with type 1 diabetes.

This clone was seen a few times. The chain is built from TRBV5-1 and TRBJ2-1; TRBD2 aligns across 7 bases. Germline V gene data show CDR1 as SGHRS and CDR2 as YFSETQ. The V gene end was trimmed by 2 bases and the J gene end by 4 bases; junction bases not matched to a gene: 18. The CDR3 is 19 residues long. CDR3 loop: CASSLGEAGSYGGYNEQFF. CDR3 bases: TGCGCCAGCAGCTTAGGGGAAGCGGGATCCTACGGTGGGTACAATGAGCAGTTCTTC.

This clone was detected only a few times. Other nucleotide sequences from this sample produce the same CDR3. The rearrangement uses TRBV18 and TRBJ1-1; maybe TRBD1 (6 bases). CDR1 KGHSH and CDR2 LQKENI come from the germline V gene. The CDR3 is made up of 14 amino acids. V was clipped by 3 bases and J by 4 bases, with 12 bases between them. The CDR3 spells CASSPLGAGTEAFF. CDR3 DNA: TGTGCCAGCTCACCCTTGGGGGCGGGCACTGAAGCTTTCTTT.

The chain uses TRBV7-9 and TRBJ2-1; D gene unclear. Germline CDR1 and CDR2: SEHNR and FQNEAQ (reference sequence). This CDR3 is 14 amino acids long. Trimming stripped 2 bases from V and 4 bases from J, with 9 bases between. Written as DNA, the CDR3 is TGTGCCAGCAGCTTATACACAGAATACAATGAGCAGTTCTTC. Amino acids: CASSLYTEYNEQFF.

This clone occurred once. The chain has TRBV7-3 and TRBJ1-1, with D unclear. CDR3 length equals 18 residues. Per germline, CDR1 SGHTA and CDR2 FQGTGA. Trimming pared 8 bases from V and 0 bases from J, leaving 25 bases between. In DNA, the CDR3 is TGTGCCAGCCTCGGGTTCCAAGGAGGGTATTCGGTGAACACTGAAGCTTTCTTT. Its protein is CASLGFQGGYSVNTEAFF. Supplemented by reference TRBV7-3 and TRBJ1-1, the full variable domain reads GAGVSQTPSNKVTEKGKYVELRCDPISGHTALYWYRQSLGQGPEFLIYFQGTGAADDSGLPNDRFFAVRPEGSVSTLKIQRTERGDSAVYLCASLGFQGGYSVNTEAFFGQGTRLTVV.

The chain carries TRBV2 and TRBJ2-3; D is undetermined. This CDR3 spans 15 amino acids. Looked up from germline, CDR1 is SNHLY and CDR2 is FYNNEI. Trimming removed 5 bases at V and 0 bases at J, with 12 bases between. The CDR3, as DNA: TGTGCCAGCAGTCCGGAGAAACTTAGCACAGATACGCAGTATTTT. Amino acid sequence: CASSPEKLSTDTQYF.

This clone was counted a few times. The V gene is TRBV6-5, the J gene TRBJ2-5; 8 bases match TRBD1. CDR1 is MNHEY, CDR2 SVGAGI, per germline. The V segment lost 6 bases and the J segment 2 bases; nucleotides outside the gene matches: 5. This CDR3 comprises 14 residues. CDR3 residues: CASSHRTGQETQYF. For the CDR3, the DNA is TGTGCCAGCAGCCATAGGACAGGGCAAGAGACCCAGTACTTC.

J is TRBJ2-7 and V is TRBV6-6; the D gene is possibly TRBD2 (5 bases). This CDR3 region has 14 residues. Germline CDR1 and CDR2: MNHNY and SVGAGI (reference sequence). V lost 2 bases, J lost 2 bases, and 10 bases lay in between. The CDR3 DNA follows: TGTGCCAGCAGTTACGGGGAGAGAACCTACGAGCAGTACTTC. Translation gives CASSYGERTYEQYF.

With respect to this clone: Its ends do not fully match the called genes, so a read error is possible. The CDR3 region is CALSTGSSGANVLTF. The CDR3 nucleotides are TGTGCCTTGAGTACAGGAAGCTCTGGGGCCAACGTCCTGACTTTC. V usage is TRBV30 and J usage is TRBJ2-6; tentatively, D is TRBD1 (5 bases). The CDR3 has 15 amino acids. Germline V gene data show CDR1 as GTSNPN and CDR2 as SVGIG (reference sequence).

This sequence joins TRBV28 and TRBJ2-5, with D tentatively TRBD2 (5 bases). Trimming took off 6 bases at V and 2 bases at J, with 7 bases between the two ends. The CDR3 covers 12 residues. Germline V gene data show CDR1 as MDHEN and CDR2 as SYDVKM. For the CDR3, the DNA is TGTGCCAGCAGCACTAGACAAGAGACCCAGTACTTC. Protein product: CASSTRQETQYF.

The chain couples TRBV20-1 to TRBJ1-2; D ambiguous. In germline, CDR1 is DFQATT, CDR2 SNEGSKA (reference sequence). The CDR3 spans 11 residues. V was cut by 1 base and J by 8 bases, with 8 bases left in between. The CDR3 protein is CSARAGNGYTF. Written as DNA, the CDR3 is TGCAGTGCTAGAGCCGGGAACGGCTACACCTTC.

This rearrangement joins TRBV7-2 to TRBJ2-1, with D possibly TRBD2 on 5 matching bases. This CDR3 region has 17 residues. CDR1 SGHTA and CDR2 FQGNSA come from the germline V gene. With 2 bases removed from V and 4 bases from J, the gap between germline ends came to 18 bases. In nucleotides, the CDR3 is TGTGCCAGCAGCTTAATCGCTTCCATCGGGATTTACAATGAGCAGTTCTTC. This encodes CASSLIASIGIYNEQFF.

This clone was detected only a few times. The genes are TRBV30 and TRBJ2-7; 7 bases line up with TRBD2. From germline, CDR1 is GTSNPN and CDR2 SVGIG (reference sequence). V was pared by 2 bases and J by 2 bases, with 6 bases of the junction left unmatched. The CDR3 extends over 14 amino acids. In nucleotides, the CDR3 is TGTGCCTGGAGTCCTAGCGGAGTACCCTACGAGCAGTACTTC. Its translation: CAWSPSGVPYEQYF.

CDR3 nucleotides: TGTGCCAGCAGTTCGCACAGTAACTATGGCTACACCTTC. This gives the protein CASSSHSNYGYTF. This sequence joins TRBV27 and TRBJ1-2; D is uncertain. The CDR3 length is 13 residues. The V and J ends lost 4 bases and 1 base respectively, with 7 bases between them. Germline loops: CDR1 MNHEY, CDR2 SMNVEV (reference sequence).

V and J are TRBV28 and TRBJ2-7, with a tentative D call TRBD1 (5 bases). Germline V lookup: CDR1 MDHEN, CDR2 SYDVKM. The V end lost 5 bases, the J end lost 4 bases, and 12 bases lay between the germline ends. The CDR3 runs to 13 residues. The CDR3, as DNA: TGTGCCAGCAGTAGGGGCCGAGCTTACGAGCAGTACTTC. This encodes CASSRGRAYEQYF.

This chain links TRBV5-4 with TRBJ2-3, with no clear D. The germline V and J ends were trimmed by 1 base and 1 base, with 10 bases remaining between them. The CDR3 totals 15 residues. Germline V lookup: CDR1 SGHNT, CDR2 YYREEE (reference sequence). CDR3 residues: CASSLRLVGTDTQYF. For the CDR3, the DNA is TGTGCCAGCAGCTTGAGGCTAGTCGGCACAGATACGCAGTATTTT.

The chain couples TRBV7-9 to TRBJ1-4; D is uncertain. CDR3 size: 14 residues. V shed 3 bases and J shed 6 bases, with 11 bases lying between them. Germline V gives CDR1 SEHNR, CDR2 FQNEAQ (reference sequence). CDR3 DNA sequence: TGTGCCAGCAGCTTGAGGGCAGACGATGAAAAACTGTTTTTT. This codes for CASSLRADDEKLFF. The full variable domain, in which reference TRBV7-9 and TRBJ1-4 provide the parts outside the CDR3, is DTGVSQNPRHKITKRGQNVTFRCDPISEHNRLYWYRQTLGQGPEFLTYFQNEAQLEKSRLLSDRFSAERPKGSFSTLEIQRTEQGDSAMYLCASSLRADDEKLFFGSGTQLSVL.

In its sample, this clone was seen a few times. The chain uses TRBV10-3 and TRBJ1-5; D not certain. V was shortened by 5 bases and J by 2 bases, with 10 bases between the two germline ends. In germline, CDR1 is ENHRY, CDR2 SYGVKD. This CDR3 has 14 residues. CDR3 sequence reads: CAISNGGGNQPQHF. In DNA, the CDR3 is TGTGCCATCAGTAACGGTGGTGGCAATCAGCCCCAGCATTTT.

This clone has more than one count but fewer than ten. J is TRBJ2-1 and V is TRBV7-2; 8 bases align to TRBD2. The trim removed 2 bases at V and 5 bases at J, leaving 5 bases unmatched. The CDR3 is 15 amino acids. Looked up from germline, CDR1 is SGHTA and CDR2 is FQGNSA. Here the CDR3 DNA reads TGTGCCAGCAGCTTAAGGACTAGCAGTAACAATGAGCAGTTCTTC. As protein: CASSLRTSSNNEQFF.

V and J are TRBV14 and TRBJ2-3; D is unclear. This CDR3 contains 15 residues. V was trimmed by 3 bases and J by 1 base, leaving 11 bases between them. Germline CDR1 is SGHDN and CDR2 is FVKESK. CDR3 in DNA: TGTGCCAGCAGCCAGAGAGTCGTGGGCACAGATACGCAGTATTTT. It specifies CASSQRVVGTDTQYF.

This clone was observed a handful of times. V usage is TRBV29-1 and J usage is TRBJ2-1; 7 nucleotides agree with TRBD2. Looked up from germline, CDR1 is SQVTM and CDR2 is ANQGSEA. V lost 6 bases, J lost 8 bases, and 13 bases stayed unmatched. The CDR3 covers 14 residues. CDR3 DNA: TGCAGCGTCTTGGCGGGAGCCCTTGGTGATGAGCAGTTCTTC. As protein: CSVLAGALGDEQFF.

The V call is TRBV6-1, the J call TRBJ2-3, with TRBD2 as a possible D gene (6 bases). V was clipped by 3 bases and J by 4 bases, with 8 bases between them. The length of the CDR3 is 13 residues. Germline V gene sequence: CDR1 MNHNS, CDR2 SASEGT. The chain's CDR3 is CASSERGADTQYF. The CDR3 nucleotides are TGTGCCAGCAGTGAGCGGGGAGCAGATACGCAGTATTTT.

This rearrangement joins TRBV7-6 to TRBJ2-1; 12 nucleotides align to TRBD2. The CDR3 totals 17 residues. The germline V gene has CDR1 SGHVS and CDR2 FNYEAQ. Trimming cost V 4 bases and J 6 bases; bases outside gene matches: 10. CDR3 sequence reads: CASSSPTSGSEVNEQFF. The CDR3 nucleotides are TGTGCCAGCAGCTCACCGACTAGCGGGAGTGAGGTCAATGAGCAGTTCTTC.

This clone was seen a few times. The rearrangement links TRBV28 to TRBJ2-3; D ambiguous. V was clipped by 6 bases and J by 14 bases, with 18 bases between them. CDR3 length equals 12 residues. The germline gives CDR1 MDHEN, CDR2 SYDVKM. CDR3: CASSPTVQTPYF. The CDR3 region has the DNA TGTGCCAGCAGCCCTACCGTCCAAACTCCGTATTTT.

This clone occurred a few times. J is TRBJ2-2 and V is TRBV5-6, with D uncertain. Germline-derived CDR1 and CDR2 are SGHDT and YYEEEE. Trimming stripped 4 bases from V and 9 bases from J, with 10 bases between. The CDR3 is 12 residues long. CDR3 in amino acids: CASSPLNRELFF. CDR3 DNA: TGTGCCAGCAGCCCTTTGAACAGGGAGCTGTTTTTT.

In its sample, this clone was seen a few times. V is TRBV28 and J is TRBJ2-3; 8 nucleotides match TRBD2. V lost 5 bases and J lost 5; bases outside the gene matches: 12. This CDR3 region has 16 residues. The V gene's germline CDR1 is MDHEN and CDR2 SYDVKM. In DNA form, the CDR3 reads TGTGCCAGCAGTCTACCCGGTGTCGCGGGAGGAGATACGCAGTATTTT. The encoded protein is CASSLPGVAGGDTQYF.

CDR3 loop: CASSHDRGNEQFF. The CDR3, as DNA: TGTGCCAGCAGCCACGACAGGGGCAATGAGCAGTTCTTC. The V call is TRBV7-2, the J call TRBJ2-1; 8 bases match TRBD1. Trimming cost V 5 bases and J 6 bases; bases outside gene matches: 3. CDR1 and CDR2 (germline): SGHTA, FQGNSA. CDR3 length: 13 amino acids.

This sequence joins TRBV18 and TRBJ1-1; D is ambiguous. Germline values: CDR1 KGHSH, CDR2 LQKENI. With 2 bases removed from V and 1 base from J, the gap between germline ends came to 14 bases. The CDR3 is 16 residues long. The CDR3 DNA follows: TGTGCCAGCTCACCAGTCAGGTTATCCGGGAACACTGAAGCTTTCTTT. Its protein product is CASSPVRLSGNTEAFF.

This clone has just a few counts. This chain joins TRBV18 and TRBJ2-7; 12 bases fit TRBD2. The CDR3 loop spans 15 amino acids. J gave up 3 bases and V 6 bases, and 6 bases lay outside the gene matches. Germline V gene sequence: CDR1 KGHSH, CDR2 LQKENI. CDR3 amino acids: CASSGQTSGSYEQYF. The CDR3 DNA is TGTGCCAGCTCCGGGCAGACTAGCGGGAGCTACGAGCAGTACTTC.

This clone has a handful of counts. The V and J genes are TRBV20-1 and TRBJ1-1; D call uncertain. The CDR3 is 11 residues long. Germline-derived CDR1 and CDR2 are DFQATT and SNEGSKA (reference sequence). Trimming pared 6 bases from V and 4 bases from J, leaving 9 bases between. DNA for the CDR3: TGCAGTGCAAAAGGGAGCACTGAAGCTTTCTTT. It is translated as CSAKGSTEAFF.

The chain joins TRBV7-6 to TRBJ2-5, with 10 bases fitting TRBD2. V lost 2 bases and J lost 6; bases outside the gene matches: 15. This CDR3 region has 18 residues. Germline CDR1 reads SGHVS; CDR2 reads FNYEAQ. CDR3 loop: CASSLLAEGAGGRQTQYF. In DNA form, the CDR3 reads TGTGCCAGCAGCTTACTGGCAGAAGGAGCGGGAGGGCGACAGACCCAGTACTTC.